A selection of T cell receptor beta chains follows, all from one sample in a study of cytomegalovirus exposure and HLA in healthy donors. TCRdb's copy holds only in-frame clones and misses some; the assay was immunoSEQ multiplex PCR. The data show under 200,000 clones, 78% seen once. The sequencing input was PBMCs. The receptors shown here come from a woman aged 40 to 49 in good health and CMV-seronegative. CDR3s include the opening cysteine and the closing phenylalanine or tryptophan. Fields, in order: J gene, D gene, clone size, V gene, CDR3 length, CDR3 DNA, CDR3 protein. D genes are given only for firm matches. The size field is filled for only some rows; it gives once, few, many or a size class.

TRBJ1-1 | . | few | TRBV19 | 16 | TGTGCCAGTAGTGCGGCAAGGGGACTTACGAACACTGAAGCTTTCTTT | CASSAARGLTNTEAFF
TRBJ1-3 | TRBD1 | . | TRBV11-2 | 14 | TGTGCCAGCAGACAGGGGGCGTCCGGAAACACCATATATTTT | CASRQGASGNTIYF
TRBJ1-6 | TRBD1 | few | TRBV28 | 16 | TGTGCCAGCAGTTTATGGCAGGGGGCTTATAATTCACCCCTCCACTTT | CASSLWQGAYNSPLHF
TRBJ1-2 | . | . | TRBV28 | 14 | TGTGCCAGCAGTTTACTGGCAGGGATATATGGCTACACCTTC | CASSLLAGIYGYTF
TRBJ2-3 | . | . | TRBV4-1 | 16 | TGCGCCAGCAGCCAAGGGTCAGGGACTAGCACAGATACGCAGTATTTT | CASSQGSGTSTDTQYF
TRBJ1-2 | . | . | TRBV7-9 | 14 | TGTGCCAGCAGGCAAAACCCAGGGGCACATGGCTACACCTTC | CASRQNPGAHGYTF
TRBJ2-5 | . | . | TRBV23-1 | 13 | TGCGCCAGCAGCCGAAATACGGGAGAGACCCAGTACTTC | CASSRNTGETQYF
TRBJ1-6 | TRBD1 | . | TRBV5-4 | 18 | TGTGCCAGCAGCAGGACCGGGACAGGGCTCGATGGGAATTCACCCCTCCACTTT | CASSRTGTGLDGNSPLHF
TRBJ2-5 | TRBD1 | . | TRBV28 | 15 | TGTGCCAGCAGTTCCTTAGGGGGCAACCAAGAGACCCAGTACTTC | CASSSLGGNQETQYF
TRBJ2-3 | TRBD2 | . | TRBV5-4 | 16 | TGTGCCAGCAGCCCGAGCGGGGGGACGGGCACAGATACGCAGTATTTT | CASSPSGGTGTDTQYF
TRBJ1-2 | . | . | TRBV7-9 | 12 | TGTGCCAGCAGCACCGACTTCTATGGCTACACCTTC | CASSTDFYGYTF
TRBJ2-7 | TRBD2 | few | TRBV10-1 | 13 | TGCGCCAGCAGTCTAGCGGGACGTGGGGAGCAGTACTTC | CASSLAGRGEQYF
TRBJ1-2 | . | . | TRBV2 | 11 | TGTGCCAGCAGTGTCCAGGTTGGCTACACCTTC | CASSVQVGYTF
TRBJ1-3 | . | . | TRBV4-2 | 15 | TGTGCCAGCGGCCAAGTTTACGGCGGTGGAAACACCATATATTTT | CASGQVYGGGNTIYF
TRBJ1-6 | . | . | TRBV5-1 | 14 | TGCGCCAGCACTGAGAGCTCCTATAATTCACCCCTCCACTTT | CASTESSYNSPLHF
TRBJ2-3 | . | . | TRBV6-1 | 14 | TGTGCCAGCAGCCTTACTAGGGGCACAGATACGCAGTATTTT | CASSLTRGTDTQYF
TRBJ1-1 | TRBD1 | . | TRBV19 | 13 | TGTGCCAGTAGGGACAGGGGGCCGGCTGAAGCTTTCTTT | CASRDRGPAEAFF
TRBJ1-4 | TRBD1 | . | TRBV6-1 | 15 | TGTGCCAGCAGTGACGGGGACAGGGATGATGAAAAACTGTTTTTT | CASSDGDRDDEKLFF
TRBJ1-1 | . | . | TRBV5-1 | 13 | TGCGCCAGCAGGTTGGACACGAACACTGAAGCTTTCTTT | CASRLDTNTEAFF
TRBJ1-4 | TRBD1 | . | TRBV7-2 | 14 | TGTGCCAGCAGCTTCGGGACAGGGGGCTTAAAACTGTTTTTT | CASSFGTGGLKLFF
TRBJ2-3 | . | . | TRBV7-2 | 14 | TGTGCCAGCAGTCCCACTAGTAGCACAGATACGCAGTATTTT | CASSPTSSTDTQYF
TRBJ2-7 | . | . | TRBV28 | 13 | TGTGCCAGCAGTCTACCGGACAGCCCGTATCAGTACTTC | CASSLPDSPYQYF
TRBJ2-1 | . | . | TRBV5-1 | 16 | TGCGCCAGCAGCTTGACGACTGTGAACGTGTACAATGAGCAGTTCTTC | CASSLTTVNVYNEQFF
TRBJ1-3 | TRBD1 | . | TRBV7-2 | 15 | TGTGCCAGCAGCCCGAGGGGGCGCTTTGGAAACACCATATATTTT | CASSPRGRFGNTIYF
TRBJ1-4 | . | . | TRBV28 | 15 | TGTGCCAGTTCGACGGTCGGCAGGGGTGGGGAAAAACTGTTTTTT | CASSTVGRGGEKLFF
TRBJ2-7 | . | once | TRBV4-1 | 15 | TGCGCCAGCAGCCAAGAAGGACAGTTCAGCTACGAGCAGTACTTC | CASSQEGQFSYEQYF
TRBJ2-2 | TRBD2 | . | TRBV19 | 16 | TGTGCCAGTAGTTGGGAGGGAGTAGGGGCCGCCGGGGAGCTGTTTTTT | CASSWEGVGAAGELFF
TRBJ2-7 | TRBD1 | . | TRBV15 | 16 | TGTGCCACCAGCGGACTTGCCGGACAGGGGGCCTACGAGCAGTACTTC | CATSGLAGQGAYEQYF
TRBJ2-1 | TRBD1 | . | TRBV19 | 13 | TGTGCCAGTAGTTGGACAGGGGGCAATGAGCAGTTCTTC | CASSWTGGNEQFF
TRBJ1-2 | . | . | TRBV19 | 13 | TGTGCCAGCCAGCCCACAGGGTTATATGGCTACACCTTC | CASQPTGLYGYTF
TRBJ2-2 | . | . | TRBV7-3 | 14 | TGTGCCAGCAGCCACAGGGCAAACACCGGGGAGCTGTTTTTT | CASSHRANTGELFF
TRBJ1-4 | TRBD1 | . | TRBV7-9 | 16 | TGTGCCAGCAGCTTTAGGACAGGGGCATCTGATGAAAAACTGTTTTTT | CASSFRTGASDEKLFF
TRBJ1-5 | . | . | TRBV12-2 | 20 | TGTGCAAGTCGCCTGGGGGGACAGGGGATGAACACCTATAGCAATCAGCCCCAGCATTTT | CASRLGGQGMNTYSNQPQHF
TRBJ1-6 | TRBD1 | . | TRBV7-9 | 13 | TGTGCCAGCAGCTTAACAGGGGATTCACCCCTCCACTTT | CASSLTGDSPLHF
TRBJ1-1 | . | . | TRBV14 | 17 | TGTGCCAGCAGCCAGAGAGGAATGAGGGCGCTGAACACTGAAGCTTTCTTT | CASSQRGMRALNTEAFF
TRBJ2-5 | . | . | TRBV10-3 | 13 | TGTGCCACCCGAGGGGGGGGCGAGGAGACCCAGTACTTC | CATRGGGEETQYF
TRBJ2-4 | . | once | TRBV2 | 14 | TGTGCCAGCAGGGAAGTCCTAGCCAAAAACATTCAGTACTTC | CASREVLAKNIQYF
TRBJ1-3 | . | . | TRBV9 | 13 | TGTGCCAGTTCGGAGGGAAGAAGAAACACCATATATTTT | CASSEGRRNTIYF
TRBJ2-5 | . | . | TRBV5-1 | 15 | TGCGCCAGCAGCTTACCCCCCAGGGGTGGCGAGACCCAGTACTTC | CASSLPPRGGETQYF
TRBJ2-3 | . | . | TRBV29-1 | 12 | TGCAGCGTTGAGCAGGGACTGGATACGCAGTATTTT | CSVEQGLDTQYF
TRBJ1-1 | . | . | TRBV6-5 | 15 | TGTGCCAGCAGTTACGGTCGCTACGGTTTTACTGAAGCTTTCTTT | CASSYGRYGFTEAFF
TRBJ2-5 | TRBD2 | . | TRBV9 | 15 | TGTGCCAGCAGCGTAGGAGCGGGGGAGGGGGAGACCCAGTACTTC | CASSVGAGEGETQYF
TRBJ1-2 | TRBD1 | . | TRBV13 | 13 | TGTGCCAGCAGACAAATACAGGGGCACGGCTACACCTTC | CASRQIQGHGYTF
TRBJ2-7 | . | . | TRBV2 | 16 | TGTGCCAGCATGAAGTCTGAGGGGGTGATACCCTACGAGCAGTACTTC | CASMKSEGVIPYEQYF
TRBJ2-6 | TRBD1 | . | TRBV2 | 17 | TGTGCCAGCAGTGCCGGGACAGGGCGCTCTGGGGCCAACGTCCTGACTTTC | CASSAGTGRSGANVLTF
TRBJ2-1 | TRBD2 | . | TRBV18 | 18 | TGTGCCAGCTCACCGTTGACTAGCGGGGGGGCGGGGTACAATGAGCAGTTCTTC | CASSPLTSGGAGYNEQFF
TRBJ1-2 | TRBD1 | . | TRBV2 | 19 | TGTGCCAGCAGCACAAGCGCCGGGACAGGGGGCTTTCCTGTCTATGGCTACACCTTC | CASSTSAGTGGFPVYGYTF